This entry lists 16 T cell receptor beta chains sequenced from one sample in a study of blood T cell repertoires in COVID-19. Sequenced by immunoSEQ multiplex PCR; TCRdb stores in-frame clones only, minus some. This table holds about 28,000 clones, approximately 93% found once. The sequencing sample was made of peripheral blood. The receptors derive from a woman in her 70s with COVID-19, enrolled during active disease.

The rearrangement links TRBV6-1 to TRBJ2-7; no definite D call. The CDR3 covers 14 residues. V was clipped by 2 bases and J by 7 bases, with 15 bases between them. Germline V gene lookup returns CDR1 MNHNS and CDR2 SASEGT. The CDR3 loop is CASSEQQISAEQYF. CDR3 coding DNA: TGTGCCAGCAGTGAACAACAGATCTCGGCGGAGCAGTACTTC.

The rearrangement links TRBV27 to TRBJ2-2, with D uncertain. The CDR3 runs 15 residues. Looked up from germline, CDR1 is MNHEY and CDR2 is SMNVEV (reference sequence). Trimming cost V 2 bases and J 2 bases, with 9 bases left between them. CDR3 sequence: CASSLNGLNTGELFF. The CDR3 nucleotides are TGTGCCAGCAGTTTAAACGGTCTAAACACCGGGGAGCTGTTTTTT.

The rearrangement links TRBV7-9 to TRBJ1-4; D may be TRBD1 (6 bases). There are 16 residues in the CDR3. Germline lookup yields CDR1 SEHNR and CDR2 FQNEAQ (reference sequence). Trimming stripped 5 bases from V and 4 bases from J, with 17 bases between. The CDR3 DNA is TGTGCCAGCAGCCCCGACACAGGGCGCGTTAATGAAAAACTGTTTTTT. Translated: CASSPDTGRVNEKLFF.

J is TRBJ1-1 and V is TRBV13; the D gene is possibly TRBD1 (5 bases). In germline, CDR1 is PRHDT, CDR2 FYEKMQ (reference sequence). The V gene lost 2 bases and the J gene lost 1 base, with 5 bases spanning the gap. The CDR3 loop spans 13 amino acids. CDR3 region: CASSLRGNTEAFF. The CDR3, as DNA: TGTGCCAGCAGCTTAAGGGGGAACACTGAAGCTTTCTTT.

This chain links TRBV5-1 with TRBJ2-3; TRBD1 agrees at 8 bases. CDR3 size: 15 residues. V shed 3 bases, J shed 3 bases, and the junction held 6 bases outside the gene matches. Germline V gives CDR1 SGHRS, CDR2 YFSETQ. This CDR3 is CASSSKTGETDTQYF. The CDR3 DNA reads TGCGCCAGCAGCTCTAAGACAGGGGAGACAGATACGCAGTATTTT.

This clone appeared a few times. The chain is built from TRBV7-9 and TRBJ2-3; D may be TRBD1 (6 bases). The germline V gene has CDR1 SEHNR and CDR2 FQNEAQ (reference sequence). Trimming shortened V by 4 bases and J by 2 bases, and 10 bases separated the two germline ends. The CDR3 spans 14 residues. This CDR3 is CASSSDRSTDTQYF. CDR3 bases: TGTGCCAGCAGCTCAGACAGGTCCACAGATACGCAGTATTTT.

This CDR3 is CASKQGELMNTEAFF. The CDR3 bases are TGTGCCAGCAAACAGGGAGAACTGATGAACACTGAAGCTTTCTTT. V is TRBV27 and J is TRBJ1-1, with a weak D call TRBD1 (6 bases). Per the germline V gene, CDR1 is MNHEY and CDR2 is SMNVEV (reference sequence). The CDR3 is 15 residues long. Deletions cut 7 bases from V and 0 bases from J, with 15 bases between.

This chain connects TRBV13 to TRBJ1-5; TRBD1 is a possible D gene (5 bases). Germline V gene data show CDR1 as PRHDT and CDR2 as FYEKMQ (reference sequence). This CDR3 is built from 15 residues. Trimming left V 2 bases short and J 5 bases short, with 13 bases between. The CDR3 loop reads CASSLRIGADQPQHF. The CDR3 DNA is TGTGCCAGCAGCTTACGAATAGGGGCGGATCAGCCCCAGCATTTT.

The rearrangement uses TRBV30 and TRBJ2-1; D ambiguous. Germline V lookup: CDR1 GTSNPN, CDR2 SVGIG (reference sequence). Trimming cost V 2 bases and J 5 bases, with 10 bases left between them. The CDR3 loop spans 13 amino acids. The chain's CDR3 is CAWSPSRNNEQFF. The DNA of the CDR3 is TGTGCCTGGAGTCCTTCTAGGAACAATGAGCAGTTCTTC. Supplemented by reference TRBV30 and TRBJ2-1, the full variable domain reads SQTIHQWPATLVQPVGSPLSLECTVEGTSNPNLYWYRQAAGRGLQLLFYSVGIGQISSEVPQNLSASRPQDRQFILSSKKLLLSDSGFYLCAWSPSRNNEQFFGPGTRLTVL.

This chain links TRBV5-1 with TRBJ1-1; 9 bases fit TRBD1. The junction had 6 bases not matched to a gene; V was cut back by 7 bases and J by 5 bases. The germline V gene encodes CDR1 SGHRS and CDR2 YFSETQ. The CDR3 is made up of 13 amino acids. The CDR3 sequence: CASAGTGWTEAFF. CDR3 bases: TGCGCCAGCGCCGGGACAGGGTGGACTGAAGCTTTCTTT. Full variable domain (rest looked up from reference TRBV5-1 and TRBJ1-1): KAGVTQTPRYLIKTRGQQVTLSCSPISGHRSVSWYQQTPGQGLQFLFEYFSETQRNKGNFPGRFSGRQFSNSRSEMNVSTLELGDSALYLCASAGTGWTEAFFGQGTRLTVV.

The J gene is TRBJ2-1, the V gene TRBV28, with 12 positions matching TRBD2. V was pared by 5 bases and J by 7 bases, with 9 bases of the junction left unmatched. The CDR3 extends over 16 amino acids. From germline, CDR1 is MDHEN and CDR2 SYDVKM. CDR3 DNA sequence: TGTGCCAGCAGTAAACCGACTAGCGGGAGTCGAAATGAGCAGTTCTTC. This translates into CASSKPTSGSRNEQFF.

This clone has a single count. The rearrangement joins TRBV3-1 (or the pseudogene TRBV3-2) to TRBJ1-2, with D possibly matching TRBD1 (5 bases). V was trimmed by 0 bases and J by 4 bases, leaving 6 bases between them. The CDR3 runs to 13 residues. Germline CDR1 reads LGHDT; CDR2 reads YNNKEL (reference sequence). CDR3 in DNA: TGTGCCAGCAGCCAAGAGACAGTCTATGGCTACACCTTC. This codes for CASSQETVYGYTF.

In its sample, this clone was seen once. The chain carries TRBV6-5 and TRBJ2-3, with D possibly being TRBD2 (5 bases). The CDR3 is 13 amino acids. V was clipped by 5 bases and J by 4 bases, with 10 bases between them. Germline lookup yields CDR1 MNHEY and CDR2 SVGAGI. CDR3 DNA sequence: TGTGCCAGCAGTCCGGGGTTCTCAGATACGCAGTATTTT. Residues: CASSPGFSDTQYF.

This chain connects TRBV29-1 to TRBJ2-1; the D is unclear. V dropped 6 bases and J dropped 6 bases, with 12 bases sitting between them. The germline V gene encodes CDR1 SQVTM and CDR2 ANQGSEA. The CDR3 runs to 12 residues. The CDR3 nucleotides are TGCAGCGTAACTCAAAGTTCCAATGAGCAGTTCTTC. Amino acids: CSVTQSSNEQFF.

J is TRBJ1-6 and V is TRBV28; the D gene is possibly TRBD1 (5 bases). V was clipped by 3 bases and J by 10 bases, with 25 bases between them. The CDR3 consists of 18 residues. Germline lookup yields CDR1 MDHEN and CDR2 SYDVKM. CDR3 in amino acids: CASSFIGIAVGGVSPLHF. CDR3 DNA: TGTGCCAGCAGTTTTATAGGAATCGCCGTGGGAGGGGTCTCACCCCTCCACTTT.

This chain connects TRBV19 to TRBJ1-5; a possible D gene is TRBD1 (6 bases). The V end lost 7 bases, the J end lost 1 base, and 11 bases lay between the germline ends. Germline V gene sequence: CDR1 LNHDA, CDR2 SQIVND (reference sequence). The CDR3 spans 14 residues. CDR3 in DNA: TGTGCCAGTAACCACAGGGAGAGCAATCAGCCCCAGCATTTT. It encodes CASNHRESNQPQHF.